These 18 T cell receptor beta chains were all obtained from the same sample, sequenced in a study of CD8+ T cells in alopecia areata. Extracted RNA was reverse transcribed into cDNA, the sequencing template. Sequencing was performed with immunoSEQ multiplex PCR; in TCRdb, only in-frame clones are kept and a portion is missing. The table includes some 150,000 clones, roughly 58% detected once. The sample was CD8+ T cells sorted from blood. Every receptor here comes from a human donor in good health.

The V and J genes are TRBV5-6 and TRBJ2-1, with 7 bases aligning to TRBD2. Per the germline V gene, CDR1 is SGHDT and CDR2 is YYEEEE. The V gene end was trimmed by 0 bases and the J gene end by 7 bases; junction bases not matched to a gene: 7. The CDR3 extends over 15 amino acids. CDR3 coding DNA: TGTGCCAGCAGCTTGGGACTAGCCCTCCCGAATGAGCAGTTCTTC. Translating gives CASSLGLALPNEQFF.

This clone was recorded a few times. The DNA of the CDR3 is TGCAGCGTTGAAGATCCCCAGGGCTATGGCTACACCTTC. It specifies CSVEDPQGYGYTF. The chain uses TRBV29-1 and TRBJ1-2; a weak D match, TRBD1 (5 bases). In germline, CDR1 is SQVTM, CDR2 ANQGSEA. This CDR3 region has 13 residues. Trimming removed 0 bases at V and 4 bases at J, with 9 bases between.

The CDR3 region is CASSVGRERVSEQFF. As DNA, the CDR3 is TGTGCCAGCAGCGTAGGACGGGAGCGGGTCAGTGAGCAGTTCTTC. The J gene is TRBJ2-1, the V gene TRBV9; possible D gene TRBD2, 6 bases. The CDR3 extends over 15 amino acids. Germline-derived CDR1 and CDR2 are SGDLS and YYNGEE. Trimming left V 0 bases short and J 9 bases short, with 16 bases between. Filled out from reference TRBV9 and TRBJ2-1, the complete variable domain reads DSGVTQTPKHLITATGQRVTLRCSPRSGDLSVYWYQQSLDQGLQFLIQYYNGEERAKGNILERFSAQQFPDLHSELNLSSLELGDSALYFCASSVGRERVSEQFFGPGTRLTVL.

The chain recombines TRBV9 with TRBJ2-7; 10 bases align to TRBD2. The CDR3 has 15 amino acids. The germline gives CDR1 SGDLS, CDR2 YYNGEE. The trim removed 4 bases at V and 4 bases at J, leaving 8 bases unmatched. CDR3 in DNA: TGTGCCAGCAGCCAGGATCTAGCGGGAGTTTACGAGCAGTACTTC. Translation gives CASSQDLAGVYEQYF.

This clone was observed a few times. This sequence joins TRBV29-1 and TRBJ2-7; a possible D gene is TRBD1 (5 bases). This CDR3 has 12 amino acids. The germline V and J ends were trimmed by 6 bases and 1 base, with 10 bases remaining between them. Germline loops: CDR1 SQVTM, CDR2 ANQGSEA. For the CDR3, the DNA is TGCAGCGTACCGGCAGGGTCCTACGAGCAGTACTTC. This codes for CSVPAGSYEQYF.

This chain uses TRBV7-9 with TRBJ2-7; no clear D. This CDR3 comprises 13 residues. V was trimmed by 5 bases and J by 0 bases, leaving 8 bases between them. Germline V lookup: CDR1 SEHNR, CDR2 FQNEAQ (reference sequence). In DNA form, the CDR3 reads TGTGCCAGCAGCCCTGGTCCCTCCTACGAGCAGTACTTC. Protein sequence: CASSPGPSYEQYF.

This rearrangement joins TRBV28 to TRBJ2-5; TRBD2 matches 11 bases. Germline CDR1 MDHEN, CDR2 SYDVKM. V was pared by 1 base and J by 1 base, with 2 bases of the junction left unmatched. CDR3 length: 16 amino acids. CDR3 region: CASSLLTSGIQETQYF. The DNA for the CDR3 is TGTGCCAGCAGTTTATTGACTAGCGGGATCCAAGAGACCCAGTACTTC.

CDR3 in DNA: TGTGCCCGCCTCGGTGGGGACGAAACAAACTATGGCTACACCTTC. Encoded protein: CARLGGDETNYGYTF. The chain couples TRBV30 to TRBJ1-2; possibly TRBD1 for D (5 bases). CDR3 length equals 15 residues. Germline CDR1 GTSNPN, CDR2 SVGIG (reference sequence). The germline V and J ends were trimmed by 8 bases and 2 bases, with 21 bases remaining between them.

This clone was detected a few times. In DNA form, the CDR3 reads TGTGCCAGCACCTCTAGGGGGTCCCCCAACCCTGAAGCTTTCTTT. This codes for CASTSRGSPNPEAFF. The V call is TRBV19, the J call TRBJ1-1, with a tentative D call TRBD1 (6 bases). The CDR3 sequence is 15 residues long. From germline, CDR1 is LNHDA and CDR2 SQIVND (reference sequence). The V and J ends lost 9 bases and 6 bases respectively, with 23 bases between them.

V is TRBV7-9 and J is TRBJ2-5, with no clear D. The germline V gene has CDR1 SEHNR and CDR2 FQNEAQ (reference sequence). V was trimmed by 5 bases and J by 4 bases, leaving 17 bases between them. The CDR3 totals 15 residues. CDR3 DNA: TGTGCCAGCAGCACCACAGACGCTGGATTAGAGACCCAGTACTTC. It translates to CASSTTDAGLETQYF. The entire variable domain, with the rest obtained from reference TRBV7-9 and TRBJ2-5, is as follows: DTGVSQNPRHKITKRGQNVTFRCDPISEHNRLYWYRQTLGQGPEFLTYFQNEAQLEKSRLLSDRFSAERPKGSFSTLEIQRTEQGDSAMYLCASSTTDAGLETQYFGPGTRLLVL.

The chain employs TRBV5-6 and TRBJ2-3; 11 bases fit TRBD1. Germline V gene sequence: CDR1 SGHDT, CDR2 YYEEEE. The CDR3 extends over 15 amino acids. J lost 5 bases, V lost 5 bases, and 7 bases had no gene match. CDR3 in DNA: TGTGCCAGCAGTTATGGACAGGGGGCATTAGATACGCAGTATTTT. This encodes CASSYGQGALDTQYF.

V gene TRBV6-6 combines with J gene TRBJ2-1; 7 nucleotides line up with TRBD1. CDR1 is MNHNY and CDR2 is SVGAGI in the germline V gene (reference sequence). V lost 5 bases, J lost 4 bases, and 8 bases stayed unmatched. The CDR3 is made up of 15 amino acids. The CDR3 nucleotides read TGTGCCAGCAGTACCGACAGGGCTCTATACAATGAGCAGTTCTTC. Protein sequence: CASSTDRALYNEQFF.

On this clone: Additional DNA sequences in this sample encode the identical CDR3. The chain recombines TRBV29-1 with TRBJ1-2; perhaps TRBD1 as D (5 bases). This CDR3 has 13 residues. Germline loops: CDR1 SQVTM, CDR2 ANQGSEA. V was cut by 3 bases and J by 8 bases, with 16 bases left in between. The CDR3 nucleotides are TGCAGCGTTGAGTCCAGGGCAGCCTACGGCTACACCTTC. As protein: CSVESRAAYGYTF.

Remarks on this clone: The sample carries other DNA sequences with the same CDR3. J is TRBJ1-2 and V is TRBV29-1, with no clear D. Germline V gives CDR1 SQVTM, CDR2 ANQGSEA. This CDR3 comprises 11 residues. The germline V and J ends were trimmed by 3 bases and 6 bases, with 8 bases remaining between them. CDR3 region: CSVEKRDGYTF. CDR3 coding DNA: TGCAGCGTTGAGAAACGGGATGGCTACACCTTC.

This chain uses TRBV9 with TRBJ1-1, with D maybe TRBD1 (6 bases). With 4 bases removed from V and 3 bases from J, the gap between germline ends came to 16 bases. The CDR3 totals 15 residues. Germline V gives CDR1 SGDLS, CDR2 YYNGEE. CDR3 in amino acids: CASSPEGGRYTEAFF. The CDR3 DNA is TGTGCCAGCAGCCCCGAGGGGGGGAGGTACACTGAAGCTTTCTTT.

The rearrangement uses TRBV29-1 and TRBJ1-2, with D uncertain. Germline CDR1 reads SQVTM; CDR2 reads ANQGSEA. The CDR3 totals 11 residues. With 3 bases removed from V and 7 bases from J, the gap between germline ends came to 9 bases. The CDR3 is CSVDIVSGYTF. The CDR3 DNA sequence: TGCAGCGTTGACATCGTATCTGGCTACACCTTC.

The V and J genes are TRBV5-6 and TRBJ2-3, with D perhaps TRBD2 (6 bases). Germline V lookup: CDR1 SGHDT, CDR2 YYEEEE. The CDR3 is 14 amino acids. Trimming took off 6 bases at V and 8 bases at J, with 19 bases between the two ends. CDR3 nucleotides: TGTGCCAGCATCTCCTCCGGGGGTTGGATTACGCAGTATTTT. The encoded protein is CASISSGGWITQYF.

This clone was detected only once. V and J are TRBV7-6 and TRBJ2-7; possibly TRBD2 for D (6 bases). CDR1 is SGHVS and CDR2 is FNYEAQ in the germline V gene. The CDR3 contains 17 residues. Trimming took 1 base from V and 4 from J, leaving 20 bases between them. The CDR3 reads CASSLGPSPGREYEQYF. The DNA for the CDR3 is TGTGCCAGCAGCTTAGGCCCTAGTCCAGGGCGGGAATACGAGCAGTACTTC.